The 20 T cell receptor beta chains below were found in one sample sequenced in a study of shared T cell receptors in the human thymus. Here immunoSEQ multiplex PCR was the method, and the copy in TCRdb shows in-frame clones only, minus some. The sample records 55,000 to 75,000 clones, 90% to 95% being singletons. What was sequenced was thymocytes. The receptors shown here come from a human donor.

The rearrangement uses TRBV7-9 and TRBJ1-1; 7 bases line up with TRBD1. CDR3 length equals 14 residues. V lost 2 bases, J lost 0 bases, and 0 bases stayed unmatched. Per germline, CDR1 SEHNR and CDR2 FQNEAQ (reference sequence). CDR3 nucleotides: TGTGCCAGCAGCTTAAGGGGGCTGAACACTGAAGCTTTCTTT. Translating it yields CASSLRGLNTEAFF.

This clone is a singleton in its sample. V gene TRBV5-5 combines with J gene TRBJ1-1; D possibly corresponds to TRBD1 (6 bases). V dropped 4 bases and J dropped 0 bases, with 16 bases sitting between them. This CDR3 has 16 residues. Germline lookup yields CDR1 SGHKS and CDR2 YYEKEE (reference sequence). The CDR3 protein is CASSLEQGPMNTEAFF. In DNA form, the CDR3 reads TGTGCCAGCAGCCTCGAACAGGGACCGATGAACACTGAAGCTTTCTTT. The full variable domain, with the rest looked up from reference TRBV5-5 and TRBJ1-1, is DAGVTQSPTHLIKTRGQQVTLRCSPISGHKSVSWYQQVLGQGPQFIFQYYEKEERGRGNFPDRFSARQFPNYSSELNVNALLLGDSALYLCASSLEQGPMNTEAFFGQGTRLTVV.

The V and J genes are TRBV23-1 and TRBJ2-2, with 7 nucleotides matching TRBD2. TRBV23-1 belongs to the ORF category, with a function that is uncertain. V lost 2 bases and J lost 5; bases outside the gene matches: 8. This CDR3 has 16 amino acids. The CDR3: CASSQQGREVTGELFF. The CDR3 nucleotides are TGCGCCAGCAGTCAACAGGGACGGGAGGTGACCGGGGAGCTGTTTTTT.

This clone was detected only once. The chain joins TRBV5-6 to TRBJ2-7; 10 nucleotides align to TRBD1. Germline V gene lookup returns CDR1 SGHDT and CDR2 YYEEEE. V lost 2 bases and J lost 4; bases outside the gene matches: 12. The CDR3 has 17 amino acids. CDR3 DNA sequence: TGTGCCAGCAGCTTAAGGTGGGCGACAGGGGGCTATTACGAGCAGTACTTC. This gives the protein CASSLRWATGGYYEQYF.

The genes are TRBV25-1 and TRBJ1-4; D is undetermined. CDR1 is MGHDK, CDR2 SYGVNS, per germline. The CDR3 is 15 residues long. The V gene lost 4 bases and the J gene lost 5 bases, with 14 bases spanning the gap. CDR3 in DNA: TGTGCCAGCAGTGCCCTGACTGCTCCCAATGAAAAACTGTTTTTT. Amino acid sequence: CASSALTAPNEKLFF.

This CDR3 reads CASRLTGGRNTEAFF. The CDR3 nucleotides are TGTGCCAGCAGACTGACAGGGGGCAGGAACACTGAAGCTTTCTTT. The J gene is TRBJ1-1, the V gene TRBV27; TRBD1 matches 10 bases. The CDR3 covers 15 residues. V was pared by 6 bases and J by 1 base, with 5 bases of the junction left unmatched. The germline V gene has CDR1 MNHEY and CDR2 SMNVEV (reference sequence).

CDR3 region: CASSEEEYSNQPQHF. CDR3 sequence (DNA): TGTGCCAGCAGTGAAGAGGAATATAGCAATCAGCCCCAGCATTTT. This chain uses TRBV6-1 with TRBJ1-5; no clear D. Germline V gene sequence: CDR1 MNHNS, CDR2 SASEGT. Trimming shortened V by 1 base and J by 0 bases, and 7 bases separated the two germline ends. The length of the CDR3 is 15 residues.

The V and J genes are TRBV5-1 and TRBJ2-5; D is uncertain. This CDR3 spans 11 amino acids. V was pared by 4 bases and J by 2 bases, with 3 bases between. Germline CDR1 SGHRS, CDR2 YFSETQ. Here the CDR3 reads CASSPQETQYF. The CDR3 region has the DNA TGCGCCAGCAGCCCGCAAGAGACCCAGTACTTC.

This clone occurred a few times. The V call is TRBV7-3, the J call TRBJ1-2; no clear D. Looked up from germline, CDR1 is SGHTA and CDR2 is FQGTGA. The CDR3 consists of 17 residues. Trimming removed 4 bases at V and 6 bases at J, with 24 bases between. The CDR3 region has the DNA TGTGCCAGCAGCTCCCCAAGGAGAGCTCTCCTCTTGGATGGCTACACCTTC. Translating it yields CASSSPRRALLLDGYTF. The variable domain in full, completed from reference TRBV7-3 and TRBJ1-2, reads GAGVSQTPSNKVTEKGKYVELRCDPISGHTALYWYRQSLGQGPEFLIYFQGTGAADDSGLPNDRFFAVRPEGSVSTLKIQRTERGDSAVYLCASSSPRRALLLDGYTFGSGTRLTVV.

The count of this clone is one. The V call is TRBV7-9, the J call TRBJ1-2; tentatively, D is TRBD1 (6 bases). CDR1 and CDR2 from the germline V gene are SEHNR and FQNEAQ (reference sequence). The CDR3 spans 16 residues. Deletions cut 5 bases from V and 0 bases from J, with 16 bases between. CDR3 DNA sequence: TGTGCCAGCAGCCCGATTAAGGGGGGGACTAACTATGGCTACACCTTC. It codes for CASSPIKGGTNYGYTF.

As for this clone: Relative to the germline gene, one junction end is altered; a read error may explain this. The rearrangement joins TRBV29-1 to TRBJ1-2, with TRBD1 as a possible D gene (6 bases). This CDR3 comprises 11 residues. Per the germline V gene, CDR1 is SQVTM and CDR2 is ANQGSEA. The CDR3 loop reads CRGGGNYGYTF. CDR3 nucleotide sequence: TGTAGAGGGGGAGGAAACTATGGCTACACCTTC.

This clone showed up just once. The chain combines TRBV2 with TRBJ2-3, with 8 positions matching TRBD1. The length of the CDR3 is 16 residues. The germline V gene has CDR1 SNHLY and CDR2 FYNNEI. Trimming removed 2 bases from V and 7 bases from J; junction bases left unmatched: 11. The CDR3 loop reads CASSESRGRVRYTQYF. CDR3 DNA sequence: TGTGCCAGCAGTGAAAGCAGGGGGCGAGTCCGTTATACGCAGTATTTT.

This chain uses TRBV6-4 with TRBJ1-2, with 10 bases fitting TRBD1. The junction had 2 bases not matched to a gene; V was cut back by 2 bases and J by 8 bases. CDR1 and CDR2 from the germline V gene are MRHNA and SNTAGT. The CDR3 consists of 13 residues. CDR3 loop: CASSDGTGVGYTF. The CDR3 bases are TGTGCCAGCAGTGACGGGACAGGGGTCGGCTACACCTTC.

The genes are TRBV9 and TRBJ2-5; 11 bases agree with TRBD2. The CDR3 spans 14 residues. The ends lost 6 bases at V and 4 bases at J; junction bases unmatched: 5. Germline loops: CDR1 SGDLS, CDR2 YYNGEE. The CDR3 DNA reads TGTGCCAGCAAACTAGCGGGGGTAGGAGAGACCCAGTACTTC. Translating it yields CASKLAGVGETQYF.

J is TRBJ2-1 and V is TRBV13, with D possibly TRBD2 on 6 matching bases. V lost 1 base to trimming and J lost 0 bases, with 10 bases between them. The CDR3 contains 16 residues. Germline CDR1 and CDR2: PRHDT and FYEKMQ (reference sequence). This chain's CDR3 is CASSLEGTPSYNEQFF. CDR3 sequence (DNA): TGTGCCAGCAGCTTAGAAGGGACTCCCTCCTACAATGAGCAGTTCTTC.

DNA of the CDR3: TGTGCCACCAGCAAACGACAGGGGGGCAAGGCCAAAAACATTCAGTACTTC. It is translated as CATSKRQGGKAKNIQYF. The rearrangement links TRBV15 to TRBJ2-4, with 9 bases lining up with TRBD1. V dropped 4 bases and J dropped 1; count of bases not matched to a gene: 8. There are 17 residues in the CDR3. Germline V gives CDR1 LNHNV, CDR2 YYDKDF (reference sequence).

This CDR3 reads CASSLEWRKVDYGYTF. CDR3 bases: TGTGCCAGCAGCTTAGAGTGGAGGAAGGTTGATTATGGCTACACCTTC. This chain uses TRBV7-2 with TRBJ1-2; D is uncertain. With 1 base removed from V and 5 bases from J, the gap between germline ends came to 17 bases. The CDR3 consists of 16 residues. The germline CDR1 and CDR2 sequences are SGHTA and FQGNSA.

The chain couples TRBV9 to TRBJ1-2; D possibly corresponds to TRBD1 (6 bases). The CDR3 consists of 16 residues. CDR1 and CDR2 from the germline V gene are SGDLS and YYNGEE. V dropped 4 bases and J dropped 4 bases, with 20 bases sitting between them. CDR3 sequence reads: CASSPETGFSTYGYTF. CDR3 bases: TGTGCCAGCAGCCCTGAAACAGGGTTTAGTACCTATGGCTACACCTTC.

The CDR3 is CASGDLGRGLYEQYF. CDR3 in DNA: TGTGCTAGTGGTGACCTGGGCAGGGGGCTATACGAGCAGTACTTC. The genes are TRBV12-5 and TRBJ2-7; TRBD1 matches 8 bases. V lost 5 bases to trimming and J lost 4 bases; unmatched junction nucleotides: 10. The germline CDR1 and CDR2 sequences are LGHNT and FRNRAP. The CDR3 spans 15 residues.

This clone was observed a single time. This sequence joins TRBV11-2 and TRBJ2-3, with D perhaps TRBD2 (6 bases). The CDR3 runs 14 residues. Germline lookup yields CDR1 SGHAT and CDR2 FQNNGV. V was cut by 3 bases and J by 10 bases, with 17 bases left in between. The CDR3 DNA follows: TGTGCCAGCAGCTTTGGATCGTACGGGGGTGCGCAGTATTTT. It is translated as CASSFGSYGGAQYF.